The clone carrying this TCR beta chain was seen repeatedly, ten times or more. What it binds is not known. J gave up 0 bases and V 4 bases, and 6 bases lay outside the gene matches. Germline V gives CDR1 SGHTA, CDR2 FQGNSA. The CDR3 is made up of 15 amino acids. The data originate from a study of T cell repertoires in cytomegalovirus infection. About the study: Indications of both CMV infection and matching HLA type were provided by public TCR beta signatures. General study findings and limits: It was HLA-C-restricted CMV-specific TCR beta clonotypes that dominated the response ex vivo. Cumulated frequencies of public TCR beta families served to identify carriers of CMV plus the relevant HLA.

From the reads, TCRdb called clonotypes with MiXCR, one entry per CDR3 protein. The table records 65,000 to 90,000 distinct CDR3 sequences, over 3.5% of them present only once. This TCR came from a human donor in good health (CMV status not recorded). Some clones in this sample may be carry-over from other donors' samples. V and J are TRBV7-2 and TRBJ2-7, with TRBD2 identical over 7 bases. Sequenced: PBMCs. CDR3 sequence: CASSSQAGSSYEQYF. CDR3 sequence (DNA): TGTGCCAGCAGCTCCCAAGCGGGAAGCTCCTACGAGCAGTACTTC.